The subject of this entry is one T cell receptor (beta chain). The data derive from a study of blood T cells in healthy people across ages. Each of the donors had around 9 milliliters of peripheral blood drawn into EDTA-treated Vacutainer tubes. Combining a sample-barcoded 5' primer with a J-beta primer mix, a second PCR ran for about 6 to 12 cycles. TCRdb recomputed calls from the 5' RACE reads with MiXCR, one row per CDR3 protein. The repertoire holds 1.8 million or so distinct CDR3 sequences, with approximately 40% as singletons. Trimming removed 4 bases at V and 2 bases at J, with 9 bases between. This CDR3 has 14 amino acids.

The V gene is TRBV12-3 or TRBV12-4, the J gene TRBJ1-5; D is unresolved. This sequence was found in a human donor in good health. What was sequenced was blood. The CDR3 DNA reads TGTGCCAGCAGTTCCTGGCGTGGCAATCAGCCCCAGCATTTT. Protein sequence: CASSSWRGNQPQHF.